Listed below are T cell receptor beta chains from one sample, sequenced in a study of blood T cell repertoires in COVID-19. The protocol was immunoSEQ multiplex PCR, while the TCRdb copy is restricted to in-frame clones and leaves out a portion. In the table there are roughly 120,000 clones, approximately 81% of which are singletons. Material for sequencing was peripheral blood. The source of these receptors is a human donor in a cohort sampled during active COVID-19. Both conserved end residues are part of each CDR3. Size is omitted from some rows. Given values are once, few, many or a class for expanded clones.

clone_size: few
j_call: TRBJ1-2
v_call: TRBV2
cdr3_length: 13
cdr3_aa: CASSATGDYGYTF

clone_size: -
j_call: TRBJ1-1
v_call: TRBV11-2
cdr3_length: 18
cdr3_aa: CASSWLVGRHWRNTEAFF

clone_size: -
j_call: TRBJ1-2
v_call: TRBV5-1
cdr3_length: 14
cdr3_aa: CASSYGEKDYGYTF

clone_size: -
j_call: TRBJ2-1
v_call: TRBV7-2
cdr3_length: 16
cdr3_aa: CASSLATGGGYNEQFF

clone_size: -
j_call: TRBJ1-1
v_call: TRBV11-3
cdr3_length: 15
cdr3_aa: CASSAGGPGETEAFF

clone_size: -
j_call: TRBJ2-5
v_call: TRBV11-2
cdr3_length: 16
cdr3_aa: CASSPLWTGGTETQYF

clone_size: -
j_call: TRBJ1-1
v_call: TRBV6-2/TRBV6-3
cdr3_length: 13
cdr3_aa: CASSRDRNTEAFF

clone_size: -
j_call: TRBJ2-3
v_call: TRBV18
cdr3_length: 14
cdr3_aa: CASSPDRGTDTQYF

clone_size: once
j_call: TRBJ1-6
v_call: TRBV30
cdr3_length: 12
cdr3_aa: CAWSPGGQPLHF

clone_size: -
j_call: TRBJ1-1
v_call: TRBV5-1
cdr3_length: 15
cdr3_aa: CASSLKVSGNTEAFF

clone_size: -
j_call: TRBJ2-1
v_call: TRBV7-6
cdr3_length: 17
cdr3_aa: CASSLGRKAGGWNEQFF

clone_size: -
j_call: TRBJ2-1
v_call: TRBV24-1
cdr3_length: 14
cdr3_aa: CATSGGVSYNEQFF

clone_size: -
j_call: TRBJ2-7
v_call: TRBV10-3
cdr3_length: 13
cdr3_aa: CAISVRGGAEQYF

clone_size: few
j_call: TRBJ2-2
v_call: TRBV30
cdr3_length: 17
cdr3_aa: CAWSSTSGTRRAGELFF

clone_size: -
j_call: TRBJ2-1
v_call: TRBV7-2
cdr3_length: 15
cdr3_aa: CASSLETSGYNEQFF

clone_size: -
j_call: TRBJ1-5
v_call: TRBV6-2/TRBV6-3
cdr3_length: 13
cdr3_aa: CASSPGRRQPQHF

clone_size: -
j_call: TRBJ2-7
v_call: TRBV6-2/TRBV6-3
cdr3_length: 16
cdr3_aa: CASSPTTGVESYEQYF

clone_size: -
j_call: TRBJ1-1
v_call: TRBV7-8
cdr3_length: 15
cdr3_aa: CASSGQGVRNTEAFF

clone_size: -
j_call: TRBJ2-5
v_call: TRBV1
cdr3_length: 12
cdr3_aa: CTSSQAPSTQYF

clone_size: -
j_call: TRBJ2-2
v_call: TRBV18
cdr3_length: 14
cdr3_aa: CASSPTPSPVELFF

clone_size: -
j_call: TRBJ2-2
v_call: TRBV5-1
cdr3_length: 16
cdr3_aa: CASSLEGQGNTGELFF

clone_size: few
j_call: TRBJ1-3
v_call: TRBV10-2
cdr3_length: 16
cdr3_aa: CASSEGRATAGNTIYF

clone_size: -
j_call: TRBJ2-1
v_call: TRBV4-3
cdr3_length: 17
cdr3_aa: CASSQGLAGSSYNEQFF

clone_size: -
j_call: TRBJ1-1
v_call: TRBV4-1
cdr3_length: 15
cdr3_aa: CASSSEDREGTEAFF

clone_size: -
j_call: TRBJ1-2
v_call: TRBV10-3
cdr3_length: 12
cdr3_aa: CATREGDYGYTF

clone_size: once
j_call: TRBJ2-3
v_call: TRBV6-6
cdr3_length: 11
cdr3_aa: CASREDNTQYF

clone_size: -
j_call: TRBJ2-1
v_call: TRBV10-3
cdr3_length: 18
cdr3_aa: CAISESSSSGGPYNEQFF